These T cell receptor beta chains were read from a single sample in a study of T cell responses to AZD1222 COVID-19 vaccine. TCRdb's table, derived via immunoSEQ multiplex PCR, lists solely in-frame clones and lacks some. The sample contains 85,000 to 120,000 clones, 80% to 85% of which appear only once. Source: peripheral blood, taken on day 0 of AZD1222 vaccination. Receptors were obtained from an adult in good health. The CDR3 runs from the conserved cysteine through the conserved F or W. A D gene is named only where the DNA matches it firmly. Not all rows give a size; the values are once, few, many and, for expanded clones, a class.

cdr3_nt: TGTGCCAGCAGCTTGGAGGACAGAGAGCAGTTCTTC; cdr3_aa: CASSLEDREQFF; clone_size: -; v_call: TRBV5-5; d_call: -; j_call: TRBJ2-1
cdr3_nt: TGTGCCAGCAGTGAAGCGCTTCGGACACTCTATCTCTCTGGGGCCAACGTCCTGACTTTC; cdr3_aa: CASSEALRTLYLSGANVLTF; clone_size: -; v_call: TRBV2; d_call: -; j_call: TRBJ2-6
cdr3_nt: TGTGCCAGCAGCTTGCGACTCAGCCTAACTAATGAAAAACTGTTTTTT; cdr3_aa: CASSLRLSLTNEKLFF; clone_size: -; v_call: TRBV5-6; d_call: -; j_call: TRBJ1-4
cdr3_nt: TGTGCCAGTAGTCCTAATGAAGTAGCCAAAAACATTCAGTACTTC; cdr3_aa: CASSPNEVAKNIQYF; clone_size: few; v_call: TRBV19; d_call: -; j_call: TRBJ2-4
cdr3_nt: TGCAGCGTTGAATCTGCCGTCTACACAGATACGCAGTATTTT; cdr3_aa: CSVESAVYTDTQYF; clone_size: -; v_call: TRBV29-1; d_call: -; j_call: TRBJ2-3
cdr3_nt: TGTGCCAGCAATTCTGGGACACCTCCGCACGAGCAGTACTTC; cdr3_aa: CASNSGTPPHEQYF; clone_size: -; v_call: TRBV6-5; d_call: -; j_call: TRBJ2-7
cdr3_nt: TGTGCCAGCAGAGACCCGGAGAGAGGAAAACTGTTTTTT; cdr3_aa: CASRDPERGKLFF; clone_size: -; v_call: TRBV6-5; d_call: -; j_call: TRBJ1-4
cdr3_nt: TGTGCCAGTAGGGACCCCCGACTGGGGGCCGGTGAGCAGTTCTTC; cdr3_aa: CASRDPRLGAGEQFF; clone_size: -; v_call: TRBV19; d_call: -; j_call: TRBJ2-1
cdr3_nt: TGTGCCAGTAGTGGGGTAGGGACAGCATACAATGAGCAGTTCTTC; cdr3_aa: CASSGVGTAYNEQFF; clone_size: -; v_call: TRBV19; d_call: TRBD1; j_call: TRBJ2-1
cdr3_nt: TGTGCCAGCAACCAACAAGGGCGACCCTATAATTCACCCCTCCACTTT; cdr3_aa: CASNQQGRPYNSPLHF; clone_size: -; v_call: TRBV7-8; d_call: -; j_call: TRBJ1-6
cdr3_nt: TGTGCCAGCAGCACTAACCCGACACTTTGTCGGGAGCTGTTTTTT; cdr3_aa: CASSTNPTLCRELFF; clone_size: -; v_call: TRBV21-1; d_call: -; j_call: TRBJ2-2
cdr3_nt: TGTGCCAGCAGCAGACGGACACAGGGGGTGCAGTACTTC; cdr3_aa: CASSRRTQGVQYF; clone_size: -; v_call: TRBV9; d_call: TRBD1; j_call: TRBJ2-7
cdr3_nt: TGTGCCAGCAAACGGACAGAAAACACTGAAGCTTTCTTT; cdr3_aa: CASKRTENTEAFF; clone_size: -; v_call: TRBV6-5; d_call: -; j_call: TRBJ1-1
cdr3_nt: TGTGCCAGCAGCTTAGGACCCGGCACAGATACGCAGTATTTT; cdr3_aa: CASSLGPGTDTQYF; clone_size: -; v_call: TRBV11-2; d_call: -; j_call: TRBJ2-3
cdr3_nt: TGTGCCAGCAGCGAATCCGGGATGAGTGGAGAGACCCAGTACTTC; cdr3_aa: CASSESGMSGETQYF; clone_size: -; v_call: TRBV5-6; d_call: -; j_call: TRBJ2-5
cdr3_nt: TGTGCCAGCAGCACCCCGACAGTTATTAACTATGGCTACACCTTC; cdr3_aa: CASSTPTVINYGYTF; clone_size: once; v_call: TRBV7-9; d_call: -; j_call: TRBJ1-2
cdr3_nt: TGTGCCAGCAGTTACGACCCCCGACAGGATGCAACTAATGAAAAACTGTTTTTT; cdr3_aa: CASSYDPRQDATNEKLFF; clone_size: few; v_call: TRBV6-2/TRBV6-3; d_call: -; j_call: TRBJ1-4